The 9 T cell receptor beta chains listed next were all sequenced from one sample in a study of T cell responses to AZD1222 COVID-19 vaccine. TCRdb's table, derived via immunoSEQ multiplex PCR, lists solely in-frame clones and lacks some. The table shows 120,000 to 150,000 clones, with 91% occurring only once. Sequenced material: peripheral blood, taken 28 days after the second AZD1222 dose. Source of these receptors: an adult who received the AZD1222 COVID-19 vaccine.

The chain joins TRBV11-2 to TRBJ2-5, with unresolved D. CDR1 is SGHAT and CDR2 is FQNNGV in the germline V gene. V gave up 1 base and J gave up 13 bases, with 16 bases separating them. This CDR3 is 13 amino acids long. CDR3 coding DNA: TGTGCCAGCAGCTTAGGAGATCGGCAGCCGGTGTACTTC. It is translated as CASSLGDRQPVYF.

The CDR3 sequence: CASSRHSQGGNNYGYTF. CDR3 DNA sequence: TGTGCCAGTAGCCGACATTCACAGGGGGGAAATAACTATGGCTACACCTTC. The genes are TRBV19 and TRBJ1-2, with 8 positions matching TRBD1. From germline, CDR1 is LNHDA and CDR2 SQIVND (reference sequence). V shed 6 bases and J 1 base; nucleotides not matched to a gene: 13. There are 17 residues in the CDR3.

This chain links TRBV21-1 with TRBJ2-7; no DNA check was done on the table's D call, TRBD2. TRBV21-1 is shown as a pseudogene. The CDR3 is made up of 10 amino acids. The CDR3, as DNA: TGTGCCAGCAGCAACGTGCGCACGTACTTC. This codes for CASSNVRTYF.

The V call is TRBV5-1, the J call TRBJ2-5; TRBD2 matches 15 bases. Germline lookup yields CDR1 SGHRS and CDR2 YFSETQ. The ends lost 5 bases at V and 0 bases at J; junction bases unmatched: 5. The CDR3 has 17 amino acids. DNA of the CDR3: TGCGCCAGCAGACCCGGGACTAGCGGGGGGTACCAAGAGACCCAGTACTTC. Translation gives CASRPGTSGGYQETQYF.

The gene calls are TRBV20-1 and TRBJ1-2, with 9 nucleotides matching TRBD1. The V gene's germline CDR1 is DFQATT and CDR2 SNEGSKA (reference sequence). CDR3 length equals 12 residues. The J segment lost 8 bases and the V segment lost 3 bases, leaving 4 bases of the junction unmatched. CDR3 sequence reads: CSASGQGTGYTF. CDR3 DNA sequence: TGCAGTGCTAGTGGACAGGGGACAGGCTACACCTTC.

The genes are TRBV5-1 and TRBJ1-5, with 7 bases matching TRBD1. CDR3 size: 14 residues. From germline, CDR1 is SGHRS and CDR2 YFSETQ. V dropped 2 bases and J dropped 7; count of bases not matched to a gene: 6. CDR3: CASSLGQEGQPQHF. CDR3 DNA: TGCGCCAGCAGCTTAGGACAGGAGGGGCAGCCCCAGCATTTT.

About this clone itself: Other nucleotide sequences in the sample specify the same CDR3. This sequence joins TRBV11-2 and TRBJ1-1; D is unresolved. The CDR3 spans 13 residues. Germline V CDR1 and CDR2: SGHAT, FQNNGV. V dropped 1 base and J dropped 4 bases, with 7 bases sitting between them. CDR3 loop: CASSLVGGTEAFF. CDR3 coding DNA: TGTGCCAGCAGCTTAGTAGGCGGCACTGAAGCTTTCTTT. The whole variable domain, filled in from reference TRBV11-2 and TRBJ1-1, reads EAGVAQSPRYKIIEKRQSVAFWCNPISGHATLYWYQQILGQGPKLLIQFQNNGVVDDSQLPKDRFSAERLKGVDSTLKIQPAKLEDSAVYLCASSLVGGTEAFFGQGTRLTVV.

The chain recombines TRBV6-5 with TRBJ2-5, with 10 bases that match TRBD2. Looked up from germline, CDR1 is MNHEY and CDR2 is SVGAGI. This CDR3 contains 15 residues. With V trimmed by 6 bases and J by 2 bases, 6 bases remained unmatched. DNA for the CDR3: TGTGCCAGCAGGGCCCCTAGCGGGGGACAAGAGACCCAGTACTTC. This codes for CASRAPSGGQETQYF.

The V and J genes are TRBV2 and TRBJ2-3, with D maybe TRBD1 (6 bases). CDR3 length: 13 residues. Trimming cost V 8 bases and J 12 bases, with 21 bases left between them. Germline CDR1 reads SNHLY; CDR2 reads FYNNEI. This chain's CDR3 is CASGGPLSIFQYF. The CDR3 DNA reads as TGTGCCAGCGGGGGCCCGTTGAGTATATTTCAGTATTTT.